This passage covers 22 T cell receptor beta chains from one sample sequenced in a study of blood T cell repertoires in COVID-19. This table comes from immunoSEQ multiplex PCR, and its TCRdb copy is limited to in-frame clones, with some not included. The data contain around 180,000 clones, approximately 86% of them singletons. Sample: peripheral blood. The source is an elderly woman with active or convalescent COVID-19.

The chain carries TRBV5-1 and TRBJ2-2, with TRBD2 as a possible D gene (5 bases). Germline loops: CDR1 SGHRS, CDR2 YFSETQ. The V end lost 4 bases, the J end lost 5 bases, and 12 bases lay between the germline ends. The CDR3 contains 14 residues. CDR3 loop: CASSRGGDTGELFF. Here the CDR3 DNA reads TGCGCCAGCAGCCGAGGAGGTGATACCGGGGAGCTGTTTTTT.

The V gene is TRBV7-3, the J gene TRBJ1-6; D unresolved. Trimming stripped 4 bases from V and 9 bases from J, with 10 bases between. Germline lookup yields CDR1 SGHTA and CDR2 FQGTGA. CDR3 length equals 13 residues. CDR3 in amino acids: CASSSEFGSPLHF. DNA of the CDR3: TGTGCCAGCAGCTCAGAATTTGGTTCACCCCTCCACTTT.

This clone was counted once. The DNA for the CDR3 is TGTGCCAGCAGCGTAGTCAGTGAAAACACTGAAGCTTTCTTT. This codes for CASSVVSENTEAFF. The chain carries TRBV9 and TRBJ1-1; unclear D gene. Germline V gives CDR1 SGDLS, CDR2 YYNGEE. This CDR3 contains 14 residues. V lost 0 bases and J lost 2, with 8 bases in between.

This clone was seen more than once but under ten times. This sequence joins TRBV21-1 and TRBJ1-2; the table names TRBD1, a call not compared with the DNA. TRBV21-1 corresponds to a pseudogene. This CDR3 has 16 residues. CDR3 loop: CASSKEPRQELDGYTF. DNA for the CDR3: TGTGCCAGCAGCAAAGAGCCGAGACAGGAGTTGGATGGCTACACCTTC.

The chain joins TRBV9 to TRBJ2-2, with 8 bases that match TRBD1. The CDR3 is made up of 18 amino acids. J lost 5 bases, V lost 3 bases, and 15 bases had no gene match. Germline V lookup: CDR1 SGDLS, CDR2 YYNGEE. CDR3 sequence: CASSALTSGGAGTGELFF. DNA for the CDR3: TGTGCCAGCAGCGCATTAACTTCAGGGGGCGCGGGAACCGGGGAGCTGTTTTTT.

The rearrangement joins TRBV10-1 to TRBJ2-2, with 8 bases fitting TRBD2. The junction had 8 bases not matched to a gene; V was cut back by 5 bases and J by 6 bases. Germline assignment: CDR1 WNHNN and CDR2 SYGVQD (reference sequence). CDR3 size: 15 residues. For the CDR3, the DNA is TGCGCCAGCAGTCCCGGGAGGGCCCTCGCCGGGGAGCTGTTTTTT. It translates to CASSPGRALAGELFF.

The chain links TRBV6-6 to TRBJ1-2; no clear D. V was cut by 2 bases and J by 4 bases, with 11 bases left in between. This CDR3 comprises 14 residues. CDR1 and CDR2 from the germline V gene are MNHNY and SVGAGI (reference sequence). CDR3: CASSYEGPLYGYTF. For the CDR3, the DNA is TGTGCCAGCAGTTACGAGGGTCCACTCTATGGCTACACCTTC.

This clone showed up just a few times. The CDR3 sequence: CASSYNYRESPLHF. The CDR3 coding sequence is TGCGCCAGCAGCTATAATTACAGGGAATCACCCCTCCACTTT. The rearrangement uses TRBV5-1 and TRBJ1-6; TRBD1 is a possible D gene (6 bases). CDR3 size: 14 residues. The ends were cut back, 3 bases at V and 10 bases at J, with 14 bases in the middle. Germline loops: CDR1 SGHRS, CDR2 YFSETQ.

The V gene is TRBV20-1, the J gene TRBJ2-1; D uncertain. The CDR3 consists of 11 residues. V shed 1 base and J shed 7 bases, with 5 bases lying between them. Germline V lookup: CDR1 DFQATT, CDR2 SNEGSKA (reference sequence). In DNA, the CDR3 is TGCAGTGCTAGAGGCGGAAATGAGCAGTTCTTC. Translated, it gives CSARGGNEQFF.

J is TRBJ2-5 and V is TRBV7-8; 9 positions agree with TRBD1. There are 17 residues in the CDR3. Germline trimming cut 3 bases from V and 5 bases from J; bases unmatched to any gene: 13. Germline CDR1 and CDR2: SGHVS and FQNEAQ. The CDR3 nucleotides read TGTGCCAGCAGCTTGAATACCGGGACAGGGATCGGGGAGACCCAGTACTTC. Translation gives CASSLNTGTGIGETQYF.

The CDR3 bases are TGCGCCAGCAGCTTAATCAATAACTATGGCTACACCTTC. Its translation: CASSLINNYGYTF. V gene TRBV5-1 combines with J gene TRBJ1-2; D not resolved. Between the trimmed V and J ends, which lost 2 bases and 1 base, there was a span of 6 bases. The CDR3 spans 13 residues. Germline CDR1 is SGHRS and CDR2 is YFSETQ.

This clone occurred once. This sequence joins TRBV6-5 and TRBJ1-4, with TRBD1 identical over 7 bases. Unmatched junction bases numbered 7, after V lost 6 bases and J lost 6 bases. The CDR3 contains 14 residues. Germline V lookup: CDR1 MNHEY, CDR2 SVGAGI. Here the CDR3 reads CASRTGAGDEKLFF. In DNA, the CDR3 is TGTGCCAGCAGAACAGGGGCCGGAGATGAAAAACTGTTTTTT.

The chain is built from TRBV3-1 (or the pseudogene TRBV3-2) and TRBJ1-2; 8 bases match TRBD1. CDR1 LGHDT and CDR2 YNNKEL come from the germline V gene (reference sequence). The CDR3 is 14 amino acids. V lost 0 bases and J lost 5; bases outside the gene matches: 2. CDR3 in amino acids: CASSQEGTGYGYTF. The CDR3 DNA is TGTGCCAGCAGCCAAGAGGGGACAGGTTATGGCTACACCTTC.

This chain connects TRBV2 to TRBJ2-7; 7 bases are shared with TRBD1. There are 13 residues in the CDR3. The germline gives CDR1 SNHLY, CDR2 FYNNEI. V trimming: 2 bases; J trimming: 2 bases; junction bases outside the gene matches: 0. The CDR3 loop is CASSERGPYEQYF. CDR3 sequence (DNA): TGTGCCAGCAGTGAAAGGGGGCCCTACGAGCAGTACTTC.

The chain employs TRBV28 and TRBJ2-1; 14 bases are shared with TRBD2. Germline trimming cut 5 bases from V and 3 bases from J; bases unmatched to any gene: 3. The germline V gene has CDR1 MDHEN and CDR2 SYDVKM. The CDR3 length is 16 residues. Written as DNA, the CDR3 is TGTGCCAGCAGTCTTGGGACTAGCGGGGGCTACAATGAGCAGTTCTTC. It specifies CASSLGTSGGYNEQFF.

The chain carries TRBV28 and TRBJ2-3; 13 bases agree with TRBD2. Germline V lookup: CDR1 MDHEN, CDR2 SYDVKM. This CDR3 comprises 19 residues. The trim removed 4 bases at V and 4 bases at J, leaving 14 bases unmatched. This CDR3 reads CASSSPRTSGSGRADTQYF. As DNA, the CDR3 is TGTGCCAGCAGTTCCCCTAGGACTAGCGGGAGTGGTAGGGCAGATACGCAGTATTTT.

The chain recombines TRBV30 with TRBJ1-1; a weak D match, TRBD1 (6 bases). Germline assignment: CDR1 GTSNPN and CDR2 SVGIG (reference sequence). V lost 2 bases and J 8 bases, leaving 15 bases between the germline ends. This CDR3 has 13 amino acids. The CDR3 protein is CAWSRNREGEAFF. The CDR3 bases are TGTGCCTGGAGTAGAAACAGGGAGGGGGAAGCTTTCTTT.

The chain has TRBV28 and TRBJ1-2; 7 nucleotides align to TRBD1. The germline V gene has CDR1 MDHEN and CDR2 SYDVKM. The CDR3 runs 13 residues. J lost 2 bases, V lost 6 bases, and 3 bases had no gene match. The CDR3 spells CASSRGLNYGYTF. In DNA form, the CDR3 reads TGTGCCAGCAGCAGGGGGTTGAACTATGGCTACACCTTC.

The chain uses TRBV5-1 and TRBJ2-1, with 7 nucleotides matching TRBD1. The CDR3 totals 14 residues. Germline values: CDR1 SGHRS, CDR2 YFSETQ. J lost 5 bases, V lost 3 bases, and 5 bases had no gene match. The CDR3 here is CASSYGTADNEQFF. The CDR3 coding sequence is TGCGCCAGCAGCTATGGGACAGCGGACAATGAGCAGTTCTTC.

CDR3 nucleotides: TGTGCCAGCAGTGTTTTATTGTCACCCCTCCACTTT. Translation gives CASSVLLSPLHF. The rearrangement joins TRBV25-1 to TRBJ1-6, with no clear D. The germline gives CDR1 MGHDK, CDR2 SYGVNS. There are 12 residues in the CDR3. Trimming left V 4 bases short and J 10 bases short, with 8 bases between.

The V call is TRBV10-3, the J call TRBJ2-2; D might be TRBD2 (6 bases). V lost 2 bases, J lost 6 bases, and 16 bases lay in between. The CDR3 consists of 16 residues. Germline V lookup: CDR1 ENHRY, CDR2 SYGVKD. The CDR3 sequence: CAISERGTEKAGELFF. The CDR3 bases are TGTGCCATCAGTGAGCGGGGGACCGAGAAGGCCGGGGAGCTGTTTTTT.

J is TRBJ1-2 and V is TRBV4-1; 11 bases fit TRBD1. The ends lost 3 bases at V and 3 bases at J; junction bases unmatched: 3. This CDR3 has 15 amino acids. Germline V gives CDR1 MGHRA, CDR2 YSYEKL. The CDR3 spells CASSQGQGDHYGYTF. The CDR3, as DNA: TGCGCCAGCAGCCAGGGACAGGGGGACCACTATGGCTACACCTTC.